The clone carrying this T cell receptor beta chain was counted between two and nine times. Its specificity is unknown. cDNA libraries for TCR alpha and TCR beta, carrying sample barcodes and UMIs, came from 5'RACE with constant-segment primers. TCRdb re-called the 5' RACE reads with MiXCR, one entry per CDR3 protein. Among roughly 250,000 distinct CDR3 sequences, approximately 16% were seen once, and the ten largest hold roughly 21%. The sample comes from a study of T-cell memory formation after mild COVID-19. Study as a whole: The two donors had largely donor-specific TCR clusters. Study results and limitations: While clones contracting from day 15 to 85 were balanced between CD4 and CD8, later expanders leaned CD4+. Contracting clones localized mainly to CM and EM when CD4+ and mainly to EMRA when CD8+.

The CDR3 extends over 14 amino acids. CDR1 is SGHTA and CDR2 is FQGNSA in the germline V gene. Trimming shortened V by 5 bases and J by 2 bases, and 10 bases separated the two germline ends. This clonotype originated in a man aged 18 to 35 who had mild COVID-19 (a few samples of this study predate the infection). Cell type and time point are not known. This chain links TRBV7-2 with TRBJ2-1, with D uncertain. Sequenced: PBMCs or a T cell subset sorted from them (not recorded which). The CDR3, as DNA: TGTGCCAGCAGCCCCGAAATCCCCTACAATGAGCAGTTCTTC. It specifies CASSPEIPYNEQFF.